The clone carrying this T cell receptor beta chain turned up a few times. Antigen: not known. The data were obtained in a study of response to subunit inactivated influenza vaccine. Regarding the study as a whole: After each seasonal influenza vaccination, few new T cells are recruited, the authors suggested.

V lost 4 bases and J lost 6, with 19 bases in between. Per the germline V gene, CDR1 is DFQATT and CDR2 is SNEGSKA (reference sequence). This CDR3 has 14 amino acids. TCRdb analysed the RT-PCR reads with MiXCR anew, one entry per CDR3 protein. The data hold over 400,000 distinct CDR3 sequences, with under 15% observed a single time. The sequence derives from a man aged 45-65 years who received an inactivated influenza vaccine. This rearrangement joins TRBV20-1 to TRBJ2-7, with D perhaps matching TRBD1 or TRBD2 (5 bases each). The sequencing used PBMCs from blood, collected 40 to 50 days after vaccination. CDR3 DNA sequence: TGCAGTGCTAACGGTCGAGGGGTGGGTTCCGAGCAGTACTTC. It encodes CSANGRGVGSEQYF.